The 9 T cell receptor beta chains below all came from one sample that was sequenced in a study of blood T cells in healthy people across ages. The use of a sample-barcoded 5' primer and a J-beta primer mix characterized a second PCR of about 6 to 12 cycles. One entry per CDR3 protein, called by TCRdb with MiXCR from the 5' RACE reads. The repertoire holds 1.5 million or so distinct CDR3 sequences, with roughly 43% as singletons. Sequencing was performed on blood. These receptors were obtained from a woman between 18 and 30 years old in good health.

V gene TRBV6-5 combines with J gene TRBJ1-6; no clear D. Per the germline V gene, CDR1 is MNHEY and CDR2 is SVGAGI. The CDR3 loop spans 13 amino acids. The V end lost 2 bases, the J end lost 13 bases, and 12 bases lay between the germline ends. CDR3 loop: CASSYGRQSPLHF. CDR3 DNA: TGTGCCAGCAGTTACGGGAGGCAGTCTCCCCTCCACTTT.

This clonotype was recorded many times. The chain uses TRBV7-2 and TRBJ2-7; TRBD2 aligns across 7 bases. Germline-derived CDR1 and CDR2 are SGHTA and FQGNSA. J lost 1 base, V lost 1 base, and 4 bases had no gene match. The CDR3 runs to 15 residues. Here the CDR3 DNA reads TGTGCCAGCAGCTTAGGGGTACTAGCGTCCTACGAGCAGTACTTC. This encodes CASSLGVLASYEQYF.

This clonotype was found many times. V gene TRBV6-2 or TRBV6-3 combines with J gene TRBJ2-3; a weak D match, TRBD2 (6 bases). V gave up 6 bases and J gave up 4 bases, with 14 bases separating them. The CDR3 consists of 14 residues. Germline CDR1 and CDR2: MNHEY and SVGEGT. Here the CDR3 DNA reads TGTGCCAGCAGACCCCGGGACTTCTCAGATACGCAGTATTTT. This translates into CASRPRDFSDTQYF.

This clonotype has a handful of counts. V gene TRBV24-1 combines with J gene TRBJ2-3; 12 positions agree with TRBD1. CDR1 KGHDR and CDR2 SFDVKD come from the germline V gene. Trimming took 8 bases from V and 6 from J; bases not matched to a gene: 2. The CDR3 has 13 residues. CDR3 DNA: TGTGCCACCAAGGGACAGGGGGCGGATACGCAGTATTTT. It yields the protein CATKGQGADTQYF.

The sample holds a few counts of this clonotype. V is TRBV6-1 and J is TRBJ2-1; TRBD2 agrees at 9 bases. V shed 7 bases and J 7 bases; nucleotides not matched to a gene: 8. The CDR3 runs to 14 residues. The germline CDR1 and CDR2 sequences are MNHNS and SASEGT. The CDR3, as DNA: TGTGCCAGCAAATCTAGCGGGGTCAAGAATGAGCAGTTCTTC. It encodes CASKSSGVKNEQFF.

Worth noting for this clonotype: This CDR3 is missing its conserved last phenylalanine or tryptophan, likely due to a read error. J is TRBJ1-4 and V is TRBV2; a weak D match, TRBD1 (5 bases). Trimming stripped 2 bases from V and 3 bases from J, with 10 bases between. The CDR3 spans 15 residues. Looked up from germline, CDR1 is SNHLY and CDR2 is FYNNEI. The CDR3 nucleotides are TGTGCCAGCAGTGAACCAGGGACCCCTAATGAAAAACTGTTTATT. This codes for CASSEPGTPNEKLFI.

The chain joins TRBV7-9 to TRBJ1-2, with 9 bases lining up with TRBD1. With V trimmed by 6 bases and J by 7 bases, 9 bases remained unmatched. The germline V gene has CDR1 SEHNR and CDR2 FQNEAQ (reference sequence). The CDR3 consists of 14 residues. In DNA form, the CDR3 reads TGTGCCAGCAGTCCTCGGACAGGGGAGATTGGCTACACCTTC. Amino acids: CASSPRTGEIGYTF.

The chain carries TRBV9 and TRBJ1-2; D is uncertain. V dropped 0 bases and J dropped 0 bases, with 9 bases sitting between them. Looked up from germline, CDR1 is SGDLS and CDR2 is YYNGEE. The CDR3 consists of 15 residues. The CDR3: CASSVALRANYGYTF. The DNA for the CDR3 is TGTGCCAGCAGCGTAGCCCTACGAGCTAACTATGGCTACACCTTC.

This chain connects TRBV24-1 to TRBJ2-5; D may be TRBD2 (6 bases). V was clipped by 3 bases and J by 5 bases, with 9 bases between them. Germline V gene lookup returns CDR1 KGHDR and CDR2 SFDVKD. This CDR3 contains 13 residues. This CDR3 is CATSDGLAETQYF. As DNA, the CDR3 is TGTGCCACCAGTGATGGGCTAGCGGAGACCCAGTACTTC.